The 17 T cell receptor beta chains below were found in one sample sequenced in a study of graft-versus-host responses after intestinal transplantation. Profiling relied on immunoSEQ multiplex PCR, and the TCRdb table lists in-frame clones only, not all of them. The sample shows 74,000 or so clones, approximately 92% of them seen only once. The specimen comprised PBMCs, sampled 98 days after intestinal transplantation. All receptors come from a human patient who received an intestinal transplant, so some T cells may come from the graft donor.

The J gene is TRBJ1-4, the V gene TRBV25-1; maybe TRBD1 (6 bases). The CDR3 spans 17 residues. CDR1 is MGHDK, CDR2 SYGVNS, per germline. Trimming removed 3 bases from V and 4 bases from J, with 18 bases in between. CDR3 bases: TGTGCCAGCAGTGATGCTCGCCGTGGACAGTTTAATGAAAAACTGTTTTTT. Translating it yields CASSDARRGQFNEKLFF.

V and J are TRBV10-2 and TRBJ2-3; TRBD2 aligns across 11 bases. The germline gives CDR1 WSHSY, CDR2 SAAADI. The CDR3 covers 16 residues. Trimming took 7 bases from V and 6 from J; bases not matched to a gene: 12. The CDR3, as DNA: TGCGCCAGCAAGGATAGCGGGGGGGATTATGCCGATACGCAGTATTTT. Residues: CASKDSGGDYADTQYF.

This chain connects TRBV28 to TRBJ2-2, with 12 bases lining up with TRBD1. V was clipped by 3 bases and J by 6 bases; unmatched bases: 5. The length of the CDR3 is 16 residues. Germline lookup yields CDR1 MDHEN and CDR2 SYDVKM. CDR3 region: CASSFSGTGGPGELFF. The DNA for the CDR3 is TGTGCCAGCAGTTTTTCCGGGACAGGGGGCCCCGGGGAGCTGTTTTTT. Full variable domain (missing parts from reference TRBV28 and TRBJ2-2): DVKVTQSSRYLVKRTGEKVFLECVQDMDHENMFWYRQDPGLGLRLIYFSYDVKMKEKGDIPEGYSVSREKKERFSLILESASTNQTSMYLCASSFSGTGGPGELFFGEGSRLTVL.

The chain recombines TRBV29-1 with TRBJ2-1, with TRBD2 matching over 11 bases. Germline CDR1 is SQVTM and CDR2 is ANQGSEA. This CDR3 comprises 16 residues. The V segment lost 2 bases and the J segment 8 bases; nucleotides outside the gene matches: 11. CDR3 in DNA: TGCAGCGTTGAACCCGCCGCTACTAGCGGGAGCTATGAGCAGTTCTTC. This sequence encodes CSVEPAATSGSYEQFF.

This chain uses TRBV29-1 with TRBJ2-2; the match to TRBD2 covers 9 bases. This CDR3 region has 16 residues. Per the germline V gene, CDR1 is SQVTM and CDR2 is ANQGSEA. Trimming removed 1 base from V and 4 bases from J; junction bases left unmatched: 7. CDR3 protein: CSVEVVAGESTGELFF. In nucleotides, the CDR3 is TGCAGCGTTGAAGTTGTAGCGGGAGAGAGCACCGGGGAGCTGTTTTTT.

The chain has TRBV5-6 and TRBJ2-7; 7 nucleotides align to TRBD1. Germline assignment: CDR1 SGHDT and CDR2 YYEEEE. V was pared by 0 bases and J by 4 bases, with 1 base of the junction left unmatched. The CDR3 contains 13 residues. The CDR3 bases are TGTGCCAGCAGCTTGGACAGGGGTTACGAGCAGTACTTC. Protein product: CASSLDRGYEQYF.

The chain combines TRBV5-1 with TRBJ2-2; D call uncertain. CDR1 is SGHRS and CDR2 is YFSETQ in the germline V gene. This CDR3 spans 14 amino acids. Trimming took off 0 bases at V and 1 base at J, with 4 bases between the two ends. The DNA for the CDR3 is TGCGCCAGCAGCTTGGGACAGAACACCGGGGAGCTGTTTTTT. Encoded protein: CASSLGQNTGELFF.

This chain joins TRBV28 and TRBJ1-5, with unresolved D. CDR3 size: 13 residues. CDR1 is MDHEN and CDR2 is SYDVKM in the germline V gene. Between the trimmed V and J ends, which lost 7 bases and 0 bases, there was a span of 7 bases. CDR3 region: CASTYYSNQPQHF. The CDR3 bases are TGTGCCAGCACTTATTATAGCAATCAGCCCCAGCATTTT.

This sequence joins TRBV7-9 and TRBJ2-1; 9 positions agree with TRBD2. This CDR3 has 17 amino acids. V dropped 5 bases and J dropped 0; count of bases not matched to a gene: 8. Germline V gives CDR1 SEHNR, CDR2 FQNEAQ (reference sequence). As DNA, the CDR3 is TGTGCCAGCAGCCACGGGAGTAGCGGGAGCTCCTACAATGAGCAGTTCTTC. It specifies CASSHGSSGSSYNEQFF.

The genes are TRBV4-1 and TRBJ2-1, with D unresolved. The V gene lost 0 bases and the J gene lost 8 bases, with 11 bases spanning the gap. The CDR3 contains 14 residues. Germline lookup yields CDR1 MGHRA and CDR2 YSYEKL. CDR3 DNA sequence: TGCGCCAGCAGCCAAGATGCGACGACGGATGAGCAGTTCTTC. Translated, it gives CASSQDATTDEQFF.

The chain is built from TRBV5-6 and TRBJ2-2; either TRBD1 or TRBD2 may fit D (6 bases each). Trimming took off 1 base at V and 2 bases at J, with 9 bases between the two ends. The germline V gene encodes CDR1 SGHDT and CDR2 YYEEEE. The CDR3 is 15 residues long. In DNA, the CDR3 is TGTGCCAGCAGCTTGTACGGGGGCAACACCGGGGAGCTGTTTTTT. Translation gives CASSLYGGNTGELFF.

This clone has just one count. The chain is built from TRBV6-1 and TRBJ2-3, with 9 positions matching TRBD1. V lost 8 bases to trimming and J lost 5 bases; unmatched junction nucleotides: 11. The CDR3 runs 15 residues. Germline CDR1 MNHNS, CDR2 SASEGT. The CDR3 sequence: CASGRGDRVQDTQYF. Here the CDR3 DNA reads TGTGCCAGCGGACGAGGGGACAGGGTACAAGATACGCAGTATTTT.

The chain uses TRBV7-6 and TRBJ1-6; tentatively, D is TRBD1 (5 bases). There are 14 residues in the CDR3. V was shortened by 1 base and J by 10 bases, with 11 bases between the two germline ends. Germline V gene lookup returns CDR1 SGHVS and CDR2 FNYEAQ. CDR3 residues: CASSLEEGISPLHF. The CDR3 DNA follows: TGTGCCAGCAGCTTAGAAGAGGGGATCTCACCCCTCCACTTT.

The gene calls are TRBV9 and TRBJ2-5; D may be TRBD1 or TRBD2 (6 bases each). In germline, CDR1 is SGDLS, CDR2 YYNGEE. V lost 3 bases and J 1 base, leaving 13 bases between the germline ends. The CDR3 consists of 15 residues. Here the CDR3 DNA reads TGTGCCAGCAGCGAAGGGGGGTGGTCCCAAGAGACCCAGTACTTC. Its translation is CASSEGGWSQETQYF.

This clone has a single count. The chain carries TRBV6-5 and TRBJ1-5, with D perhaps matching TRBD1 (6 bases). Trimming shortened V by 0 bases and J by 5 bases, and 11 bases separated the two germline ends. Germline CDR1 is MNHEY and CDR2 is SVGAGI. The CDR3 is made up of 15 amino acids. The CDR3 loop reads CASSYSWGLDQPQHF. The CDR3 DNA is TGTGCCAGCAGTTACTCGTGGGGGCTCGATCAGCCCCAGCATTTT.

The chain has TRBV6-1 and TRBJ2-5; no reliable D call. CDR1 and CDR2 from the germline V gene are MNHNS and SASEGT. This CDR3 has 12 residues. Trimming left V 6 bases short and J 2 bases short, with 7 bases between. The CDR3 sequence is CASSSWQETQYF. The CDR3 DNA follows: TGTGCCAGCAGCTCCTGGCAAGAGACCCAGTACTTC.

CDR3: CASSLGRLAGAEEQYF. The CDR3, as DNA: TGTGCCAGCAGCTTAGGACGACTAGCGGGAGCCGAAGAGCAGTACTTC. The chain employs TRBV7-9 and TRBJ2-5; TRBD2 aligns across 12 bases. V shed 1 base, J shed 11 bases, and the junction held 11 bases outside the gene matches. Germline V gene data show CDR1 as SEHNR and CDR2 as FQNEAQ (reference sequence). The CDR3 totals 16 residues.